Listed below are T cell receptor beta chains from one sample, sequenced in a study of blood T cell repertoires in COVID-19. Sequenced by immunoSEQ multiplex PCR; TCRdb stores in-frame clones only, minus some. Among about 250,000 clones, just under 90% were seen once, and the ten largest hold 4%. The sequencing input was PBMCs or T cells enriched from blood (not recorded which). All receptors derive from a woman aged 25 to 39 with acute COVID-19. The CDR3 runs from the conserved cysteine through the conserved F or W. Fields, in order: J gene, clone size, V gene, D gene, CDR3 DNA, CDR3 protein. A D gene is named only where the DNA matches it firmly. Size is stated for part of the rows, as once, few or many counts, or as a class when the clone is expanded.

TRBJ1-2 NA TRBV9 NA TGTGCCAGCAGTGGCCCCTATGGCTACACCTTC CASSGPYGYTF
TRBJ2-6 few TRBV14 TRBD1 TGTGCCAGCAGCCGGGAACAGGGGGACTCTGGGGCCAACGTCCTGACTTTC CASSREQGDSGANVLTF
TRBJ1-2 NA TRBV30 TRBD1 TGTGCCTGGAGTTCGGGACAGGGGCTGGGCTACACCTTC CAWSSGQGLGYTF
TRBJ1-2 NA TRBV3-1/TRBV3-2 TRBD1 TGTGCCAGCAGCCCGGGACAGTTAAACTATGGCTACACCTTC CASSPGQLNYGYTF
TRBJ1-3 NA TRBV28 NA TGTGCCAGCAGTTTATGGGGGCGTGAAAACACCATATATTTT CASSLWGRENTIYF
TRBJ2-1 NA TRBV19 TRBD1 TGTGCCAGTAGTCCCCGGACAGGGGGAAATGAGCAGTTCTTC CASSPRTGGNEQFF
TRBJ2-7 NA TRBV28 NA TGTGCCAGCAGTTTACAGGGGCCGGGGGAGCAGTACTTC CASSLQGPGEQYF
TRBJ1-6 NA TRBV9 TRBD1 TGTGCCAGCAGCGAGTGGGACAGGGGCTATAATTCACCCCTCCACTTT CASSEWDRGYNSPLHF
TRBJ2-1 NA TRBV10-1 NA TGCGCCAGCAGTCCTAACAGGAACAATGAGCAGTTCTTC CASSPNRNNEQFF
TRBJ2-5 NA TRBV19 NA TGTGCCAGTAGTATAGGACAGATAATACAAGAGACCCAGTACTTC CASSIGQIIQETQYF
TRBJ2-7 NA TRBV27 NA TGTGCCAGCTCTGTGGCAGGGCCCTACGAGCAGTACTTC CASSVAGPYEQYF
TRBJ1-2 NA TRBV10-3 TRBD1 TGTGCCATCCGATACGGGACAGACTCTAACTATGGCTACACCTTC CAIRYGTDSNYGYTF
TRBJ2-3 NA TRBV29-1 NA TGCAGCGTCGGAAGTACTGACAGCCCAGCTCCCACAGATACGCAGTATTTT CSVGSTDSPAPTDTQYF
TRBJ1-5 NA TRBV28 NA TGTGCCAGCAGTTTAGTGCGGGGGGATCAGCCCCAGCATTTT CASSLVRGDQPQHF
TRBJ1-2 few TRBV6-2/TRBV6-3 NA TGTGCCAGCAGTTACCAGGACAGCTCCTATGGCTACACCTTC CASSYQDSSYGYTF
TRBJ1-2 NA TRBV10-2 NA TGCGCCAGCAGCGACCGGGAAGCCAGAATCTATGGCTACACCTTC CASSDREARIYGYTF
TRBJ1-1 NA TRBV2 NA TGTGCCACCCACAGAGCCGCTGAAGCTTTCTTT CATHRAAEAFF
TRBJ1-3 NA TRBV5-6 NA TGTGCCAGCAGCCTCCCGGCGGATAACACCATATATTTT CASSLPADNTIYF
TRBJ2-7 NA TRBV6-1 NA TGTGCCAGCAGTGAAACAGGGCATGGTTCGTACTTC CASSETGHGSYF
TRBJ1-1 NA TRBV28 NA TGTGCCAGCAGTCGCCTCACAGGGTCTTGGACTGAAGCTTTCTTT CASSRLTGSWTEAFF
TRBJ1-4 NA TRBV6-5 TRBD1 TGTGCCAGTGACAGGGGGGAGGGCGAAAAACTGTTTTTT CASDRGEGEKLFF
TRBJ1-1 NA TRBV27 TRBD1 TGTGCCAGCAGTTTATCGAAGACAGGGGCCACTGAAGCTTTCTTT CASSLSKTGATEAFF
TRBJ2-5 NA TRBV5-1 TRBD1 TGCGCCAGCAGCTACGGGACAGGGGGACCAGGAGAGACCCAGTACTTC CASSYGTGGPGETQYF
TRBJ2-5 once TRBV5-1 TRBD2 TGCGCCAGCAGCGTAGCGGGGGGCATCCAAGAGACCCAGTACTTC CASSVAGGIQETQYF
TRBJ1-4 NA TRBV28 NA TGTGCCAGCAGATCTACAGGGAGCAGGGAAAAACTGTTTTTT CASRSTGSREKLFF
TRBJ2-1 NA TRBV5-4 NA TGTGCCAGCAGCTTGCGGTACGGGAATGAGCAGTTCTTC CASSLRYGNEQFF
TRBJ2-7 NA TRBV11-2 TRBD1 TGTGCCAGCAGCCCACGGACAGGGGATCTCGAGCAGTACTTC CASSPRTGDLEQYF
TRBJ2-1 NA TRBV5-1 NA TGCGCCAGCAGCGACCAGGGAAGGGGATACAATGAGCAGTTCTTC CASSDQGRGYNEQFF
TRBJ2-7 NA TRBV5-1 NA TGCGCCAGCAGCTTGGTTCAGGGGCGAAACGAGCAGTACTTC CASSLVQGRNEQYF
TRBJ1-1 NA TRBV14 NA TGTGCCAGCAGCCGGGGAGGCATTGATCCTTTCTTT CASSRGGIDPFF
TRBJ1-2 NA TRBV2 TRBD1 TGTGCCAGCAGTGGGGGACAGGGGGCTAACTATGGCTACACCTTC CASSGGQGANYGYTF
TRBJ1-5 NA TRBV28 NA TGTGCCAGCAGTTTAACCGGGGGGTATAATCAGCCCCAGCATTTT CASSLTGGYNQPQHF
TRBJ1-4 NA TRBV2 NA TGTGCCAGCAGTGACCGGACAACTGGTGAAAAACTGTTTTTT CASSDRTTGEKLFF
TRBJ2-5 NA TRBV2 TRBD2 TGTGCCAGCAGGCGGACTAGCGGGGGGAAAGAGACCCAGTACTTC CASRRTSGGKETQYF
TRBJ2-7 NA TRBV29-1 NA TGCAGCGCTGGAGAGGGAGGCGAGCAGTACTTC CSAGEGGEQYF
TRBJ1-1 NA TRBV28 NA TGTGCCAGCAGTTCCAGGATTATAGACACTGAAGCTTTCTTT CASSSRIIDTEAFF
TRBJ1-1 NA TRBV3-1/TRBV3-2 NA TGTGCCAGCAGCCACTCGGGGAGGTACACTGAAGCTTTCTTT CASSHSGRYTEAFF
TRBJ1-2 NA TRBV11-2 NA TGTGCCAGCAGCTTAGGAGGGGGGGGCGGCTATGGCTACACCTTC CASSLGGGGGYGYTF
TRBJ2-1 NA TRBV9 TRBD2 TGTGCCAGCAGCGTTCTAGCGGGGGGACGCTACAATGAGCAGTTCTTC CASSVLAGGRYNEQFF
TRBJ1-3 NA TRBV6-4 TRBD1 TGTGCCAGCAGTGTGGGCAGGGGGATCGGAAACACCATATATTTT CASSVGRGIGNTIYF
TRBJ1-4 once TRBV30 TRBD1 TGTGCCTGGAGGACAGGGTTTCTCGAAAAACTGTTTTTT CAWRTGFLEKLFF